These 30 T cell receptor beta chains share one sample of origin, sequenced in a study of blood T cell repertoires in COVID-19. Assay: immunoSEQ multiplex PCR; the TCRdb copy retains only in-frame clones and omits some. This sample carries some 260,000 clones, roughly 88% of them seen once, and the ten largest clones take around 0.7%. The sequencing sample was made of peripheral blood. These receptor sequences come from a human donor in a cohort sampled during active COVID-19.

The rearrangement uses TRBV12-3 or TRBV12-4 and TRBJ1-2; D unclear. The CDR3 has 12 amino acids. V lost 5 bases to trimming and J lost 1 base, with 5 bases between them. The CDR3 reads CASSNINYGYTF. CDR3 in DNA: TGTGCCAGCAGTAATATTAACTATGGCTACACCTTC.

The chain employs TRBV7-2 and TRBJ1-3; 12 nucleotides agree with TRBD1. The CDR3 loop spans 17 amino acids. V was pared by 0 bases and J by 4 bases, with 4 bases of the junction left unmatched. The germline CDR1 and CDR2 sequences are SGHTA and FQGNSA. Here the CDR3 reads CASSLAGTGGLGNTIYF. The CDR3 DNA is TGTGCCAGCAGCTTAGCCGGGACAGGGGGCCTCGGAAACACCATATATTTT.

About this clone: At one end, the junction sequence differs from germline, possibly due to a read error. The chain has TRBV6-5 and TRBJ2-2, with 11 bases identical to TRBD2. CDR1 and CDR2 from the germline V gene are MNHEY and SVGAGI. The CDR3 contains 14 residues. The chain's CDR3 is CASSLGLAVGGLFF. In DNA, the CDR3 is TGTGCCAGCAGTCTGGGACTAGCGGTGGGGGGGCTGTTTTTT.

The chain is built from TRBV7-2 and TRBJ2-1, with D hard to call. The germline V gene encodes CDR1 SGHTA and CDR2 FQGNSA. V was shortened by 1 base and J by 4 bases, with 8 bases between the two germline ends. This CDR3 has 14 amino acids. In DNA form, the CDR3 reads TGTGCCAGCAGCTTAGTGGCAGTATACAATGAGCAGTTCTTC. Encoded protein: CASSLVAVYNEQFF.

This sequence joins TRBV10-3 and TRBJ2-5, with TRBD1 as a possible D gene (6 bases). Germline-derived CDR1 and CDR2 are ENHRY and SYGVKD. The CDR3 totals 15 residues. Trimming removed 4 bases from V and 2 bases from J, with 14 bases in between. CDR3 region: CAISGNRDKQETQYF. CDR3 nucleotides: TGTGCCATCAGTGGGAATCGGGACAAGCAAGAGACCCAGTACTTC.

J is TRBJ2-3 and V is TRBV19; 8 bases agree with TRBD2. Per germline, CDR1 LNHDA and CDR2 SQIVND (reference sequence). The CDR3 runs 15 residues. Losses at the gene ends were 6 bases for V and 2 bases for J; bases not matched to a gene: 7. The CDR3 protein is CASSETSVITDTQYF. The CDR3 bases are TGTGCCAGTAGCGAGACTAGCGTAATCACAGATACGCAGTATTTT.

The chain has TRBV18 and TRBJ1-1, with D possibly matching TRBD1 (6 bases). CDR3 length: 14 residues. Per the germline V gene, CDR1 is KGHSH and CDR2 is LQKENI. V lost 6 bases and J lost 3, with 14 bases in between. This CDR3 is CASSSTGPHTEAFF. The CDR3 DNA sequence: TGTGCCAGCTCTAGTACAGGGCCACACACTGAAGCTTTCTTT.

CDR3 residues: CATSDQDRNTDTQYF. The CDR3, as DNA: TGTGCCACCAGTGACCAGGACAGAAACACAGATACGCAGTATTTT. The chain links TRBV24-1 to TRBJ2-3, with TRBD1 as a possible D gene (6 bases). V gave up 4 bases and J gave up 2 bases, with 12 bases separating them. The CDR3 covers 15 residues. CDR1 is KGHDR and CDR2 is SFDVKD in the germline V gene.

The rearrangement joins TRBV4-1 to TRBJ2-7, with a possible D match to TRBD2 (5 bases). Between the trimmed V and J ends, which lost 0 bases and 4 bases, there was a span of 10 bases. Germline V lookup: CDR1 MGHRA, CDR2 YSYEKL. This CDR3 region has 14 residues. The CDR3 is CASSQDPKRYEQYF. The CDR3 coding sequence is TGCGCCAGCAGCCAAGATCCTAAGCGGTACGAGCAGTACTTC.

The CDR3 nucleotides are TGCGCCAGCAACAGGGATTCTACCACTGAGCAGTTCTTC. This sequence encodes CASNRDSTTEQFF. The rearrangement links TRBV10-1 to TRBJ2-1; a weak D match, TRBD1 (6 bases). This CDR3 is 13 amino acids long. Germline V gene lookup returns CDR1 WNHNN and CDR2 SYGVQD (reference sequence). With 7 bases removed from V and 9 bases from J, the gap between germline ends came to 16 bases.

DNA of the CDR3: TGTGCCGCCCAGCCAAGGGGTGCCACCATATATTTT. Translation gives CAAQPRGATIYF. V gene TRBV9 combines with J gene TRBJ1-3, with TRBD1 as a possible D gene (5 bases). The germline gives CDR1 SGDLS, CDR2 YYNGEE. Trimming took off 10 bases at V and 9 bases at J, with 17 bases between the two ends. The CDR3 is made up of 12 amino acids. Looking up the rest from reference TRBV9 and TRBJ1-3 gives the full variable domain: DSGVTQTPKHLITATGQRVTLRCSPRSGDLSVYWYQQSLDQGLQFLIQYYNGEERAKGNILERFSAQQFPDLHSELNLSSLELGDSALYFCAAQPRGATIYFGEGSWLTVV.

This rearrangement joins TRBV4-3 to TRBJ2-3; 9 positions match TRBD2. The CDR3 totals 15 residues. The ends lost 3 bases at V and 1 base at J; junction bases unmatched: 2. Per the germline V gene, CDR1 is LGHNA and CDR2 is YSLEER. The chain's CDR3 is CASSQVAGGTDTQYF. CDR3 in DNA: TGCGCCAGCAGCCAGGTAGCGGGGGGCACAGATACGCAGTATTTT.

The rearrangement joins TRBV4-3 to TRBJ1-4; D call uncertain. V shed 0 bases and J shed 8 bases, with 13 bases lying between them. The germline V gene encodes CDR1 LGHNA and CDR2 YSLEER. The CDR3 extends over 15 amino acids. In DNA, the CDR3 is TGCGCCAGCAGCCAAGAGGCCAGCCGGGGAGAAAAACTGTTTTTT. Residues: CASSQEASRGEKLFF.

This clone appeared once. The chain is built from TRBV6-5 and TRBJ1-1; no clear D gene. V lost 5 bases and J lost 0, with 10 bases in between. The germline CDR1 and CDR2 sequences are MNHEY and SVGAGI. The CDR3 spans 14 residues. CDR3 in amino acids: CASSRVNMNTEAFF. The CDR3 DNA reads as TGTGCCAGCAGTCGGGTGAACATGAACACTGAAGCTTTCTTT.

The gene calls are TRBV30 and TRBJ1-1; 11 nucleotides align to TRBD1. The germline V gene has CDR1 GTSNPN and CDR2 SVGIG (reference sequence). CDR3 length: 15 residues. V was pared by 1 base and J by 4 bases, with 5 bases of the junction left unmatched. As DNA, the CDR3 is TGTGCCTGGAGTGCGGGACAGGGGGTGAGCACTGAAGCTTTCTTT. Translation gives CAWSAGQGVSTEAFF.

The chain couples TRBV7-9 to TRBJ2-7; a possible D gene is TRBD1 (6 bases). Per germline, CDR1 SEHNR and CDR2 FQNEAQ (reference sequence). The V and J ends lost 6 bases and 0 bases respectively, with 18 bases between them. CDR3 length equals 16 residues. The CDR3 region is CASSSLQGRSSYEQYF. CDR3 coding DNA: TGTGCCAGCAGTTCCCTACAGGGCCGAAGCTCCTACGAGCAGTACTTC. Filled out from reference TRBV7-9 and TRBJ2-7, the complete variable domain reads DTGVSQNPRHKITKRGQNVTFRCDPISEHNRLYWYRQTLGQGPEFLTYFQNEAQLEKSRLLSDRFSAERPKGSFSTLEIQRTEQGDSAMYLCASSSLQGRSSYEQYFGPGTRLTVT.

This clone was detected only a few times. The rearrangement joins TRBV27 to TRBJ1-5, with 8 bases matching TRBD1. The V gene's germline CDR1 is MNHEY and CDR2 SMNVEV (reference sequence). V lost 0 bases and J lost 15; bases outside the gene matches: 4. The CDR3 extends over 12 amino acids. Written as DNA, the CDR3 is TGTGCCAGCAGTTTATCGGACAGGGCTCTGCATTTT. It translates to CASSLSDRALHF.

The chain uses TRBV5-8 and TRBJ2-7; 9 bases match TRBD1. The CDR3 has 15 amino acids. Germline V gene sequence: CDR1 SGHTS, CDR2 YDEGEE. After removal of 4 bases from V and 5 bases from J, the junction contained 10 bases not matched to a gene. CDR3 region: CASSRGQGWQHEQYF. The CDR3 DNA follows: TGTGCCAGCAGCAGAGGACAGGGGTGGCAGCACGAGCAGTACTTC.

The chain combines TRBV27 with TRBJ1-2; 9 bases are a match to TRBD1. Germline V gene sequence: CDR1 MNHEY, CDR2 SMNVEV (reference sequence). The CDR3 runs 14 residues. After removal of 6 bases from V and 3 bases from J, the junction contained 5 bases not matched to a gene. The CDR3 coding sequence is TGTGCCAGCAGGAAGGACAGGGGAGACTATGGCTACACCTTC. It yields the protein CASRKDRGDYGYTF.

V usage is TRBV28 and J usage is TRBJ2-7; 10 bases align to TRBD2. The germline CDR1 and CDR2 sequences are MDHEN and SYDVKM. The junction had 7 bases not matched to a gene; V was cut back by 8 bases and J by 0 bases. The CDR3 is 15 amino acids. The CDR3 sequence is CASGSGLAISYEQYF. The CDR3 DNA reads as TGTGCCAGCGGGTCGGGACTAGCGATCTCCTACGAGCAGTACTTC. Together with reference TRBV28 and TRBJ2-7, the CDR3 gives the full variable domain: DVKVTQSSRYLVKRTGEKVFLECVQDMDHENMFWYRQDPGLGLRLIYFSYDVKMKEKGDIPEGYSVSREKKERFSLILESASTNQTSMYLCASGSGLAISYEQYFGPGTRLTVT.

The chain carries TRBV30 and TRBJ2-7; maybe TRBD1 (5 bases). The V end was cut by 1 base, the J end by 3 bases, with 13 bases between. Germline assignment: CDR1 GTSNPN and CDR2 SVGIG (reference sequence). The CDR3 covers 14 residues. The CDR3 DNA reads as TGTGCCTGGAGTGATGACAGTTACCGCTACGAGCAGTACTTC. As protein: CAWSDDSYRYEQYF.

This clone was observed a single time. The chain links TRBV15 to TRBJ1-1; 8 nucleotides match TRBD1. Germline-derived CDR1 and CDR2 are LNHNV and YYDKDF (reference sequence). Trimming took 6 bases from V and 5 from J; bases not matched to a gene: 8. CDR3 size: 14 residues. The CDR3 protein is CATRSDREVTEAFF. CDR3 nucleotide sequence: TGTGCCACCAGGTCGGACAGGGAAGTGACTGAAGCTTTCTTT.

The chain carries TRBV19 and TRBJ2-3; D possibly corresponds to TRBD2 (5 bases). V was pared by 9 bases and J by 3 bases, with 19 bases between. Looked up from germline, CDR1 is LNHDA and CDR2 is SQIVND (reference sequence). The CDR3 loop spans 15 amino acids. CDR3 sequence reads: CASRGQHRGTDTQYF. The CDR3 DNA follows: TGTGCCAGCCGGGGTCAGCACCGCGGGACAGATACGCAGTATTTT.

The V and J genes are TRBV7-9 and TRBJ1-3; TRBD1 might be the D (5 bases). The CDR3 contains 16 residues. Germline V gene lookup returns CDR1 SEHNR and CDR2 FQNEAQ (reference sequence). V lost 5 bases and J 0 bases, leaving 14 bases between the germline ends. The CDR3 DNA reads TGTGCCAGCAGCCGCGGGACGGACAACTCTGGAAACACCATATATTTT. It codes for CASSRGTDNSGNTIYF.

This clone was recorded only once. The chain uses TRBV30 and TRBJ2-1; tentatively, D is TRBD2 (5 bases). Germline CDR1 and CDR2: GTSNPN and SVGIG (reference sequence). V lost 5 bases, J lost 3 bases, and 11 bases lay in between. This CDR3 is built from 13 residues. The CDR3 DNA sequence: TGTGCCTGGGGGCCGGGGAACTACAATGAGCAGTTCTTC. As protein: CAWGPGNYNEQFF.

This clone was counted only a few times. The CDR3 sequence: CASSLLRGLAGVNRGRDTQYF. Here the CDR3 DNA reads TGCGCCAGCAGCTTGTTGCGAGGACTAGCGGGAGTAAACCGGGGGAGGGATACGCAGTATTTT. This sequence joins TRBV5-1 and TRBJ2-3; 13 nucleotides align to TRBD2. This CDR3 comprises 21 residues. Germline V lookup: CDR1 SGHRS, CDR2 YFSETQ. The V and J ends lost 1 base and 6 bases, in that order; junction bases with no gene match: 20.

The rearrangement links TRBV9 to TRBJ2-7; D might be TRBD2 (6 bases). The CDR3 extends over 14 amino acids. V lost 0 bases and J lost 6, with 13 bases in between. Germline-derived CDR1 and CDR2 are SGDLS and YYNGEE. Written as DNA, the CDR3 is TGTGCCAGCAGCGTAGAGCCCAGGAGGGGCGAGCAGTACTTC. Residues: CASSVEPRRGEQYF. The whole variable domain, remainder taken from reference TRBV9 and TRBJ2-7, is DSGVTQTPKHLITATGQRVTLRCSPRSGDLSVYWYQQSLDQGLQFLIQYYNGEERAKGNILERFSAQQFPDLHSELNLSSLELGDSALYFCASSVEPRRGEQYFGPGTRLTVT.

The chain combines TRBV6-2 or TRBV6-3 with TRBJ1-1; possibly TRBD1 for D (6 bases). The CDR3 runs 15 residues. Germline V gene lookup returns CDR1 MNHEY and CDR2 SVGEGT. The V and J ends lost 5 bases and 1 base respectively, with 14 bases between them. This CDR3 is CASSKSGTTNTEAFF. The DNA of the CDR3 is TGTGCCAGCAGTAAATCCGGGACAACGAACACTGAAGCTTTCTTT.

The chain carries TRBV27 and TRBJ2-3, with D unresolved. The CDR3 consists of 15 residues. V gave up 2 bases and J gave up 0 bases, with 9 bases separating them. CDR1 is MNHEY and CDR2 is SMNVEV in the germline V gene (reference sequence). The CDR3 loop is CASSLGWRSTDTQYF. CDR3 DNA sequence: TGTGCCAGCAGTTTAGGCTGGCGGAGCACAGATACGCAGTATTTT.

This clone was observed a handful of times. CDR3 sequence: CASSRDTSSGANVLTF. CDR3 bases: TGTGCCAGCAGCCGTGACACTAGCTCTGGGGCCAACGTCCTGACTTTC. The V and J genes are TRBV11-2 and TRBJ2-6; D is perhaps TRBD2 (5 bases). Trimming took off 5 bases at V and 0 bases at J, with 11 bases between the two ends. The CDR3 extends over 16 amino acids. Germline V CDR1 and CDR2: SGHAT, FQNNGV.